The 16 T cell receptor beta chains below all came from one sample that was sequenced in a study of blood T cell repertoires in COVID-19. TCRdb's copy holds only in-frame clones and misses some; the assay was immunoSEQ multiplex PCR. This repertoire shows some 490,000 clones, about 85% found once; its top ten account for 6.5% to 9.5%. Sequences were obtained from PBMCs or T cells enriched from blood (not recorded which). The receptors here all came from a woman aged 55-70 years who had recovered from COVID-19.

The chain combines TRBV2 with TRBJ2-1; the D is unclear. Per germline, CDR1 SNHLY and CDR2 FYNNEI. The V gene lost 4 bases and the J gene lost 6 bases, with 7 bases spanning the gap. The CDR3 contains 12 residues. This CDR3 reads CASSGLLNEQFF. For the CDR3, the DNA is TGTGCCAGCAGTGGACTTCTCAATGAGCAGTTCTTC.

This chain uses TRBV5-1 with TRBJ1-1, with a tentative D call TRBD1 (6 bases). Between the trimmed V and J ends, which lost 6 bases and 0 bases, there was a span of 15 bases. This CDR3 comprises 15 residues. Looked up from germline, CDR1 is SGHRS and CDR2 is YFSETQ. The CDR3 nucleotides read TGCGCCAGCAAACTTGGGGGGGGCCTGAACACTGAAGCTTTCTTT. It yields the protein CASKLGGGLNTEAFF.

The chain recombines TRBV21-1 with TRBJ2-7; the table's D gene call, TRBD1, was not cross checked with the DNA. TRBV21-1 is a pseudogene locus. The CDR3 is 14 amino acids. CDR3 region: CASSNPRGAYEQYF. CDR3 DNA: TGTGCCAGCAGCAATCCCAGGGGAGCGTACGAGCAGTACTTC.

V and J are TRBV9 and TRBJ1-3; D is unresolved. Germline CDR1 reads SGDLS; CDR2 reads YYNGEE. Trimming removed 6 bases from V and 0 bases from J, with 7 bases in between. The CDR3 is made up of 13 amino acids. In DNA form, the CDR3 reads TGTGCCAGCACGAGGAGCTCTGGAAACACCATATATTTT. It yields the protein CASTRSSGNTIYF.

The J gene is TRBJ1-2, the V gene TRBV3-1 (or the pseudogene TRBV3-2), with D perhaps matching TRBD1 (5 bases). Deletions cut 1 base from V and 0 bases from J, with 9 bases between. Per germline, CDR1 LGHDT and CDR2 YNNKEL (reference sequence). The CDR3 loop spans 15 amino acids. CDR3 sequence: CASSQGPGANYGYTF. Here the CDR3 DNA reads TGTGCCAGCAGCCAAGGCCCGGGGGCTAACTATGGCTACACCTTC.

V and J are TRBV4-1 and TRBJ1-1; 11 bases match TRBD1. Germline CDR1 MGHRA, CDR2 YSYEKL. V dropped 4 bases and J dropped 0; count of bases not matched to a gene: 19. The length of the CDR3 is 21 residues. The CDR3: CASSPWPGQGAPFSLNTEAFF. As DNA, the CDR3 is TGCGCCAGCAGCCCCTGGCCCGGACAGGGGGCCCCCTTCTCCCTGAACACTGAAGCTTTCTTT.

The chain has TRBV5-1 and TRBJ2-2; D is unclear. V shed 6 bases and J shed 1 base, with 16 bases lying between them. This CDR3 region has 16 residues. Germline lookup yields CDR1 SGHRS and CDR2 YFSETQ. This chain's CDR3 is CASNFGPGRNTGELFF. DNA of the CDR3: TGCGCCAGCAACTTTGGGCCAGGTCGGAACACCGGGGAGCTGTTTTTT.

The CDR3: CASSAPRGASTEAFF. The CDR3 DNA follows: TGTGCCAGCAGTGCACCCCGGGGGGCGAGTACTGAAGCTTTCTTT. The chain uses TRBV2 and TRBJ1-1; D is possibly TRBD1 (6 bases). Germline assignment: CDR1 SNHLY and CDR2 FYNNEI. The CDR3 length is 15 residues. The V and J ends lost 4 bases and 5 bases respectively, with 17 bases between them.

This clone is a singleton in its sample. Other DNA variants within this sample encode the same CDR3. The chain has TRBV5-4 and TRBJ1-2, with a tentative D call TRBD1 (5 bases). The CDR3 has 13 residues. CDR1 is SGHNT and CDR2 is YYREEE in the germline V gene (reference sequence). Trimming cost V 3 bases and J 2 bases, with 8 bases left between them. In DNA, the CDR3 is TGTGCCAGCAGCTCAGGACAAAACTATGGCTACACCTTC. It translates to CASSSGQNYGYTF.

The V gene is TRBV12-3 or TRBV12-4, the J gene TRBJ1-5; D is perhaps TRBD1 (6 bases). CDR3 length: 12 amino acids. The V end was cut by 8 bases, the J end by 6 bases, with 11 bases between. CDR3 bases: TGTGCCAGCCAGGGGCTGGGTCAGCCCCAGCATTTT. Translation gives CASQGLGQPQHF.

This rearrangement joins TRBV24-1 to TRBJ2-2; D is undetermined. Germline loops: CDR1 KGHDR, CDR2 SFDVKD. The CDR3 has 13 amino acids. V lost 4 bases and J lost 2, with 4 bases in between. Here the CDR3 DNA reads TGTGCCACCAGTGAGACTAACACCGGGGAGCTGTTTTTT. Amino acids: CATSETNTGELFF.

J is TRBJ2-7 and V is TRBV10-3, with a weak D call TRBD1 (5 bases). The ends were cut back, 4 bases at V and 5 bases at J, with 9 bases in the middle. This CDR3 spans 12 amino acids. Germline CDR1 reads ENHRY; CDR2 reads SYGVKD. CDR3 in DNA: TGTGCCATCAGTGTTACGACAGACGAGCAGTACTTC. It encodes CAISVTTDEQYF.

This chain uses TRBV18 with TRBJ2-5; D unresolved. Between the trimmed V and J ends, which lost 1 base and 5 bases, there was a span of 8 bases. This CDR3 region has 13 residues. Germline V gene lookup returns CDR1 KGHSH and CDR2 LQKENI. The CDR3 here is CASSPLEWETQYF. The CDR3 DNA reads TGTGCCAGCTCACCACTCGAGTGGGAGACCCAGTACTTC.

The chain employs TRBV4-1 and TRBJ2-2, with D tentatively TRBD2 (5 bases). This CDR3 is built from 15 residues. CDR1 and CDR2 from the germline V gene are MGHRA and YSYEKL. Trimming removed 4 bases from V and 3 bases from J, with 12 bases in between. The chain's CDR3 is CASSRAARDTGELFF. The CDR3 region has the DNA TGCGCCAGCAGCCGAGCTGCGAGGGACACCGGGGAGCTGTTTTTT.

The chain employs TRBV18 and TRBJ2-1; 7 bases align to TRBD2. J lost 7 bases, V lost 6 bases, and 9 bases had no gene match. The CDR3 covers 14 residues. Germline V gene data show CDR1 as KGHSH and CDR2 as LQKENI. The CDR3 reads CASSSSGVRNEQFF. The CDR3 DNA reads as TGTGCCAGCTCCTCCAGCGGGGTAAGGAATGAGCAGTTCTTC.

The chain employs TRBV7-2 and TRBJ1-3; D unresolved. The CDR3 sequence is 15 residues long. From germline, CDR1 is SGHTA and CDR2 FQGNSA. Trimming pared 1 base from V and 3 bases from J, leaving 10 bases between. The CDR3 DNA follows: TGTGCCAGCAGCTTAGGGTCGGCAGGTGGAAACACCATATATTTT. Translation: CASSLGSAGGNTIYF. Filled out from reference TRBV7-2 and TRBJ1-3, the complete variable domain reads GAGVSQSPSNKVTEKGKDVELRCDPISGHTALYWYRQSLGQGLEFLIYFQGNSAPDKSGLPSDRFSAERTGGSVSTLTIQRTQQEDSAVYLCASSLGSAGGNTIYFGEGSWLTVV.